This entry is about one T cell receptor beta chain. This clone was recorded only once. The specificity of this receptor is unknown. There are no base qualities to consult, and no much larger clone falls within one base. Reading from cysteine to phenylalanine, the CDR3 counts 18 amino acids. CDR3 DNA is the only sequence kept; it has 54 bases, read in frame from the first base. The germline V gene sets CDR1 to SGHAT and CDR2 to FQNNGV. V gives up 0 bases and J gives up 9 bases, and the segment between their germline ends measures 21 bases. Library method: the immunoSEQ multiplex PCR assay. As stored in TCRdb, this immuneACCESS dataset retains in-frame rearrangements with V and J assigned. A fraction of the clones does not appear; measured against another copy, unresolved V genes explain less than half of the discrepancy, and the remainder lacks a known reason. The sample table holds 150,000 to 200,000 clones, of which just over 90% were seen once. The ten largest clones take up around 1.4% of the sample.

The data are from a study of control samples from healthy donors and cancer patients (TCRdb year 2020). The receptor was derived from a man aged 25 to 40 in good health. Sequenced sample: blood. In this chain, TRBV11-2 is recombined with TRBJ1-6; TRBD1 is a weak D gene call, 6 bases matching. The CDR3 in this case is CASSLEVGRGWAASPLHF. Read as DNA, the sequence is TGTGCCAGCAGCTTAGAAGTTGGCAGGGGATGGGCAGCTTCACCCCTCCACTTT. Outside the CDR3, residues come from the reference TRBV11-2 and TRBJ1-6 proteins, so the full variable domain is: EAGVAQSPRYKIIEKRQSVAFWCNPISGHATLYWYQQILGQGPKLLIQFQNNGVVDDSQLPKDRFSAERLKGVDSTLKIQPAKLEDSAVYLCASSLEVGRGWAASPLHFGNGTRLTVT.